These 23 T cell receptor beta chains were all obtained from the same sample, sequenced in a study of long-term antiretroviral therapy in people with HIV. The libraries were made with immunoSEQ v3.0 at survey level. Sequencing used immunoSEQ multiplex PCR; TCRdb keeps in-frame clones, though not all of them. The table lists 25,000 to 30,000 clones, roughly 84% of them singletons. The sequencing used unsorted PBMCs, collected 3 years after starting antiretroviral therapy. Every receptor here comes from a man aged 40-49 years with HIV.

The chain carries TRBV5-1 and TRBJ2-3; no clear D. Deletions cut 4 bases from V and 5 bases from J, with 11 bases between. Germline V lookup: CDR1 SGHRS, CDR2 YFSETQ. The CDR3 is 13 residues long. The DNA of the CDR3 is TGCGCCAGCAGCCTTAGGACGGAAGATACGCAGTATTTT. Translating gives CASSLRTEDTQYF.

The CDR3 protein is CASSPRTLDSASTDTQYF. The CDR3 DNA follows: TGTGCCAGCTCACCCCGAACTTTAGACAGTGCTAGCACAGATACGCAGTATTTT. The rearrangement joins TRBV18 to TRBJ2-3; D might be TRBD1 (5 bases). This CDR3 has 18 residues. V was shortened by 3 bases and J by 0 bases, with 19 bases between the two germline ends. The germline gives CDR1 KGHSH, CDR2 LQKENI.

V gene TRBV6-5 combines with J gene TRBJ2-2, with 9 bases lining up with TRBD2. This CDR3 has 15 amino acids. CDR1 is MNHEY, CDR2 SVGAGI, per germline. The V segment lost 10 bases and the J segment 2 bases; nucleotides outside the gene matches: 8. In nucleotides, the CDR3 is TGTGCCACCACCGAAGCGGGGGGAAACACCGGGGAGCTGTTTTTT. Its protein product is CATTEAGGNTGELFF.

This chain links TRBV5-1 with TRBJ2-3, with 9 bases aligning to TRBD2. Germline CDR1 and CDR2: SGHRS and YFSETQ. The length of the CDR3 is 19 residues. Trimming removed 0 bases from V and 0 bases from J; junction bases left unmatched: 11. As DNA, the CDR3 is TGCGCCAGCAGCTTGGTGGCTAGCGGGACTTCTGTTAGCACAGATACGCAGTATTTT. It is translated as CASSLVASGTSVSTDTQYF.

J is TRBJ1-3 and V is TRBV13, with 8 positions matching TRBD1. V lost 5 bases, J lost 1 base, and 10 bases stayed unmatched. This CDR3 comprises 17 residues. The V gene's germline CDR1 is PRHDT and CDR2 FYEKMQ (reference sequence). Written as DNA, the CDR3 is TGTGCCAGCAGCGTAAGACCCGACAGGGGTTCTGGAAACACCATATATTTT. Translation: CASSVRPDRGSGNTIYF.

V and J are TRBV7-8 and TRBJ2-2; D not resolved. This CDR3 contains 16 residues. The germline CDR1 and CDR2 sequences are SGHVS and FQNEAQ. The V gene lost 0 bases and the J gene lost 7 bases, with 15 bases spanning the gap. Written as DNA, the CDR3 is TGTGCCAGCAGCTTAGCAGTGATGGGGTTGGGCGGGGAGCTGTTTTTT. It is translated as CASSLAVMGLGGELFF.

The chain combines TRBV15 with TRBJ2-2, with D unclear. CDR3 length equals 13 residues. V was cut by 3 bases and J by 2 bases, with 4 bases left in between. Germline V CDR1 and CDR2: LNHNV, YYDKDF (reference sequence). The CDR3 is CATSSYNTGELFF. The CDR3 nucleotides read TGTGCCACCAGCAGTTATAACACCGGGGAGCTGTTTTTT.

The chain links TRBV11-2 to TRBJ2-1; 11 positions agree with TRBD2. Looked up from germline, CDR1 is SGHAT and CDR2 is FQNNGV. With 5 bases clipped from V and 5 bases from J, the junction kept 5 bases outside the gene matches. The CDR3 extends over 15 amino acids. Written as DNA, the CDR3 is TGTGCCAGCAGCCGACTAGCGGGAAGGGACAATGAGCAGTTCTTC. Its translation is CASSRLAGRDNEQFF.

This sequence joins TRBV15 and TRBJ2-2, with TRBD1 as a possible D gene (5 bases). In germline, CDR1 is LNHNV, CDR2 YYDKDF (reference sequence). Trimming pared 0 bases from V and 1 base from J, leaving 9 bases between. CDR3 length equals 16 residues. The CDR3 loop is CATSRDYRGNTGELFF. The CDR3 nucleotides read TGTGCCACCAGCAGAGATTATAGGGGGAACACCGGGGAGCTGTTTTTT.

This chain connects TRBV19 to TRBJ1-5, with 8 bases aligning to TRBD1. With 3 bases clipped from V and 0 bases from J, the junction kept 7 bases outside the gene matches. The CDR3 runs to 17 residues. Germline V gene lookup returns CDR1 LNHDA and CDR2 SQIVND (reference sequence). CDR3 protein: CASSMVRTGNSNQPQHF. CDR3 sequence (DNA): TGTGCCAGTAGTATGGTTCGGACAGGGAATAGCAATCAGCCCCAGCATTTT.

This clone was found once. The V call is TRBV7-3, the J call TRBJ2-3; TRBD2 aligns across 10 bases. This CDR3 is built from 15 residues. CDR1 is SGHTA and CDR2 is FQGTGA in the germline V gene. V lost 5 bases and J lost 5; bases outside the gene matches: 7. The CDR3 here is CASSPLAGDQDTQYF. The CDR3 nucleotides are TGTGCCAGCAGCCCGCTAGCGGGAGATCAAGATACGCAGTATTTT.

The chain joins TRBV28 to TRBJ2-7, with 10 bases identical to TRBD1. Germline lookup yields CDR1 MDHEN and CDR2 SYDVKM. The CDR3 is made up of 15 amino acids. Trimming removed 4 bases from V and 0 bases from J; junction bases left unmatched: 3. Written as DNA, the CDR3 is TGTGCCAGCAGTTCCTGGACAGGGGGCTCCTACGAGCAGTACTTC. Protein: CASSSWTGGSYEQYF.

The CDR3 DNA follows: TGTGCCAGCAGCTTGGGACAGGGTAGCACCGGGGAGCTGTTTTTT. It yields the protein CASSLGQGSTGELFF. The genes are TRBV9 and TRBJ2-2; TRBD1 matches 9 bases. The V and J ends lost 4 bases and 4 bases, in that order; junction bases with no gene match: 5. This CDR3 is 15 amino acids long. Germline V gives CDR1 SGDLS, CDR2 YYNGEE.

This chain links TRBV5-1 with TRBJ1-2; D unresolved. The length of the CDR3 is 13 residues. With 0 bases removed from V and 3 bases from J, the gap between germline ends came to 6 bases. Germline V CDR1 and CDR2: SGHRS, YFSETQ. The CDR3 region is CASSLDTYYGYTF. The CDR3 DNA reads as TGCGCCAGCAGCTTGGACACCTACTATGGCTACACCTTC.

The chain joins TRBV6-5 to TRBJ1-1; D gene ambiguous. This CDR3 comprises 14 residues. V dropped 0 bases and J dropped 1 base, with 6 bases sitting between them. Germline CDR1 MNHEY, CDR2 SVGAGI. In DNA, the CDR3 is TGTGCCAGCAGTTACTCGGCGGGGAACACTGAAGCTTTCTTT. This encodes CASSYSAGNTEAFF.

V gene TRBV7-8 combines with J gene TRBJ1-2; D may be TRBD1 (6 bases). Germline V CDR1 and CDR2: SGHVS, FQNEAQ. The V end lost 2 bases, the J end lost 4 bases, and 14 bases lay between the germline ends. This CDR3 is built from 15 residues. The CDR3: CASSLNRDEGYGYTF. The CDR3 coding sequence is TGTGCCAGCAGCTTAAACAGGGACGAGGGCTATGGCTACACCTTC.

The chain joins TRBV13 to TRBJ2-7; 16 bases are shared with TRBD2. CDR1 PRHDT and CDR2 FYEKMQ come from the germline V gene (reference sequence). The CDR3 contains 22 residues. J was trimmed by 2 bases and V by 4 bases; bases with no gene match: 20. The CDR3 is CASSSRKPSGTSGGGCTYEQYF. CDR3 nucleotides: TGTGCCAGCAGCTCCCGAAAACCCTCCGGGACTAGCGGGGGGGGCTGTACCTACGAGCAGTACTTC.

The gene calls are TRBV9 and TRBJ1-3; D is ambiguous. CDR1 and CDR2 (germline): SGDLS, YYNGEE. The CDR3 has 14 amino acids. V was shortened by 0 bases and J by 2 bases, with 6 bases between the two germline ends. The DNA for the CDR3 is TGTGCCAGCAGCGTAGATGGGACTGGAAACACCATATATTTT. This codes for CASSVDGTGNTIYF.

This clone appeared a few times. The chain recombines TRBV6-5 with TRBJ1-2; TRBD1 matches at 10 bases. Trimming cost V 2 bases and J 6 bases; bases outside gene matches: 6. The CDR3 is 15 amino acids. From germline, CDR1 is MNHEY and CDR2 SVGAGI. CDR3 DNA: TGTGCCAGCAGTTACGCTCCCGGGACAGGGGATGGCTACACCTTC. Its protein is CASSYAPGTGDGYTF.

This clone was detected once. CDR3 residues: CASSPGGYEQYF. In nucleotides, the CDR3 is TGTGCCAGCAGTCCGGGCGGGTACGAGCAGTACTTC. The chain carries TRBV28 and TRBJ2-7; a weak D match, TRBD2 (5 bases). V gave up 5 bases and J gave up 4 bases, with 9 bases separating them. In germline, CDR1 is MDHEN, CDR2 SYDVKM. CDR3 length: 12 residues.

This rearrangement joins TRBV6-5 to TRBJ2-3; D assignment may be TRBD1 or TRBD2 (6 bases each). The CDR3 loop spans 15 amino acids. Germline V gives CDR1 MNHEY, CDR2 SVGAGI. Trimming removed 8 bases from V and 3 bases from J, with 18 bases in between. CDR3 protein: CASGFGGPGTDTQYF. In DNA, the CDR3 is TGTGCCAGCGGCTTTGGGGGGCCTGGGACAGATACGCAGTATTTT.

The rearrangement links TRBV11-3 to TRBJ2-3, with 10 bases identical to TRBD2. V dropped 5 bases and J dropped 2; count of bases not matched to a gene: 4. The CDR3 has 15 amino acids. In germline, CDR1 is SGHNT, CDR2 YENEEA. The CDR3 region is CASSRGLAVTDTQYF. CDR3 DNA sequence: TGTGCCAGCAGCCGTGGACTAGCGGTCACAGATACGCAGTATTTT.

This chain uses TRBV19 with TRBJ2-6; TRBD1 aligns across 8 bases. Germline V lookup: CDR1 LNHDA, CDR2 SQIVND (reference sequence). CDR3 length: 16 residues. V shed 10 bases and J 0 bases; nucleotides not matched to a gene: 8. Written as DNA, the CDR3 is TGTGCCACCGGCGGACAGGGCCTCTCTGGGGCCAACGTCCTGACTTTC. This codes for CATGGQGLSGANVLTF. Supplemented by reference TRBV19 and TRBJ2-6, the full variable domain reads DGGITQSPKYLFRKEGQNVTLSCEQNLNHDAMYWYRQDPGQGLRLIYYSQIVNDFQKGDIAEGYSVSREKKESFPLTVTSAQKNPTAFYLCATGGQGLSGANVLTFGAGSRLTVL.